These T cell receptor beta chains were read from a single sample in a study of T-cell memory formation after mild COVID-19. TCRdb re-analysed the 5' RACE reads in MiXCR, keeping a single row per CDR3 protein. This sample yields 470,000 or so distinct CDR3 sequences, of which 20% are seen a single time; roughly 8% belongs to the top ten. The sample comprised PBMCs or a T cell subset sorted from them (not recorded which). All receptors come from an adult woman who had mild COVID-19 (a few samples of this study predate the infection). Cell type and time point are not known. Each CDR3 is given with its conserved first and last residue. D genes are given only for firm matches. Clone size, where shown, is once, few, many, or a class for clones that have expanded.

V gene	clone size	J gene	D gene	CDR3 protein	CDR3 DNA
TRBV15	many	TRBJ2-1	.	CATSRYSGVADGNEQFF	TGTGCCACCAGCAGATACTCGGGGGTAGCGGACGGTAATGAGCAGTTCTTC
TRBV15	.	TRBJ2-5	.	CATSRDQSETQYF	TGTGCCACCAGCAGAGATCAATCGGAGACCCAGTACTTC
TRBV6-2/TRBV6-3	.	TRBJ2-7	.	CASSEGSQAYEQYF	TGTGCCAGCAGCGAAGGGTCCCAGGCCTACGAGCAGTACTTC
TRBV23-1	.	TRBJ2-2	TRBD1	CAIVRGQNTGELFF	TGCGCCATAGTCAGGGGGCAGAACACCGGGGAGCTGTTTTTT
TRBV2	.	TRBJ1-2	TRBD1	CASSEEGQAGRGYTF	TGTGCCAGCAGTGAGGAGGGACAGGCAGGTCGTGGCTACACCTTC
TRBV7-9	.	TRBJ2-5	TRBD2	CASSSPTSGRGRETQYF	TGTGCCAGCAGCTCCCCGACTAGCGGGAGGGGTCGGGAGACCCAGTACTTC
TRBV7-9	.	TRBJ1-5	TRBD1	CASRPPGTGESYSNQPQHF	TGTGCCAGCAGACCCCCCGGGACAGGGGAAAGTTATAGCAATCAGCCCCAGCATTTT
TRBV20-1	many	TRBJ2-7	.	CSAGSDRNSYEQYF	TGCAGTGCCGGTTCGGACAGAAACTCCTACGAGCAGTACTTC
TRBV5-6	.	TRBJ2-1	.	CASSHGSYNEQFF	TGTGCCAGCAGCCACGGCTCCTACAATGAGCAGTTCTTC
TRBV12-3/TRBV12-4	.	TRBJ2-6	.	CASSSTIRQAGANVLTF	TGTGCCAGCAGTTCTACCATTCGACAGGCTGGGGCCAACGTCCTGACTTTC
TRBV10-2	.	TRBJ1-5	.	CASTGSRAKPQHF	TGCGCCAGCACAGGAAGTCGCGCCAAGCCCCAGCATTTT
TRBV5-5	.	TRBJ2-2	.	CASSLWLTPNTGELFF	TGTGCCAGCAGCTTGTGGCTAACCCCGAACACCGGGGAGCTGTTTTTT
TRBV5-6	.	TRBJ2-1	TRBD1	CASSFATGEGDEQFF	TGTGCCAGCAGCTTTGCGACAGGGGAAGGGGATGAGCAGTTCTTC
TRBV18	.	TRBJ2-3	.	CASSPGRTADTQYF	TGTGCCAGCTCACCGGGACGGACGGCAGATACGCAGTATTTT
TRBV6-2/TRBV6-3	few	TRBJ2-1	.	CATQGGLEQFF	TGTGCCACCCAGGGGGGCCTGGAGCAGTTCTTC
TRBV13	.	TRBJ2-1	TRBD2	CASSLGLRGLAGDNEQFF	TGTGCCAGCAGCTTAGGCCTTCGTGGACTAGCGGGAGACAATGAGCAGTTCTTC
TRBV20-1	.	TRBJ2-5	TRBD1	CSVWTGKGDPKETQYF	TGCAGTGTATGGACAGGGAAAGGTGACCCAAAAGAGACCCAGTACTTC
TRBV20-1	few	TRBJ1-1	.	CSARHGEQAFF	TGCAGTGCTCGACACGGTGAACAAGCTTTCTTT
TRBV19	.	TRBJ1-2	.	CASSYALRLDGYTF	TGTGCCAGTAGTTACGCCCTGCGCCTGGATGGCTACACCTTC
TRBV19	few	TRBJ1-3	.	CASSTPGPLSGNTIYF	TGTGCCAGTAGTACCCCGGGACCGCTCTCTGGAAACACCATATATTTT
TRBV6-1	.	TRBJ2-2	.	CASSEGIRLNTGELFF	TGTGCCAGCAGTGAAGGAATCAGACTAAACACCGGGGAGCTGTTTTTT
TRBV6-6	.	TRBJ2-6	TRBD1	CASHRGTGGAGANVLTF	TGTGCCAGCCATAGGGGGACAGGGGGCGCTGGGGCCAACGTCCTGACTTTC
TRBV7-9	few	TRBJ2-3	.	CASSSMGDTQYF	TGTGCCAGCAGCTCAATGGGAGATACGCAGTATTTT
TRBV7-9	.	TRBJ2-1	TRBD2	CASSSSGGDYNEQFF	TGTGCCAGCAGCTCCTCGGGGGGGGATTACAATGAGCAGTTCTTC
TRBV4-2	few	TRBJ2-7	.	CASSQEQASAFFYEQYF	TGTGCCAGCAGCCAAGAGCAGGCCTCTGCTTTCTTCTACGAGCAGTACTTC
TRBV5-1	.	TRBJ2-1	TRBD2	CASSGGGALEQFF	TGCGCCAGCAGTGGCGGGGGGGCCCTAGAGCAGTTCTTC
TRBV19	few	TRBJ1-5	.	CASSSSVSNQPQHF	TGTGCCAGTTCCTCATCGGTTAGCAATCAGCCCCAGCATTTT